The 25 T cell receptor beta chains in this list originate from one sample, sequenced in a study of blood T cell repertoires in COVID-19. Profiling relied on immunoSEQ multiplex PCR, and the TCRdb table lists in-frame clones only, not all of them. The profile shows about 330,000 clones, around 90% of them singletons. Sequencing was done on a sample of peripheral blood. The receptors derive from a man under 40 with COVID-19, enrolled during active disease.

As DNA, the CDR3 is TGTGCCAGCAGCCAAGATTGGCTAGCGGGGGCCTCCTACAATGAGCAGTTCTTC. Translation gives CASSQDWLAGASYNEQFF. This chain links TRBV3-1 (or the pseudogene TRBV3-2) with TRBJ2-1, with TRBD2 matching over 10 bases. Looked up from germline, CDR1 is LGHDT and CDR2 is YNNKEL (reference sequence). The CDR3 totals 18 residues. After removal of 0 bases from V and 0 bases from J, the junction contained 5 bases not matched to a gene.

The CDR3 DNA sequence: TGTGCCAGCAGTGAATGGACAGGGGGTCGGTATGAGCAGTTCTTC. Translating it yields CASSEWTGGRYEQFF. The chain combines TRBV6-1 with TRBJ2-1, with 10 nucleotides matching TRBD1. Germline V gene lookup returns CDR1 MNHNS and CDR2 SASEGT. V dropped 2 bases and J dropped 8; count of bases not matched to a gene: 6. The CDR3 contains 15 residues.

The CDR3 DNA reads as TGTGCCAGCAGCTTAGGGACTGCGTACAATGAGCAGTTCTTC. This sequence encodes CASSLGTAYNEQFF. V and J are TRBV7-8 and TRBJ2-1; D is possibly TRBD2 (5 bases). Germline V gives CDR1 SGHVS, CDR2 FQNEAQ. The V end was cut by 1 base, the J end by 4 bases, with 8 bases between. This CDR3 is 14 amino acids long.

This clone was observed a single time. The rearrangement uses TRBV20-1 and TRBJ2-5, with 8 bases that match TRBD2. The V gene's germline CDR1 is DFQATT and CDR2 SNEGSKA (reference sequence). This CDR3 contains 13 residues. J lost 5 bases, V lost 3 bases, and 5 bases had no gene match. The CDR3 here is CSASRGGLETQYF. Written as DNA, the CDR3 is TGCAGTGCTAGTCGGGGGGGCCTGGAGACCCAGTACTTC.

This chain uses TRBV28 with TRBJ1-5; 7 bases are a match to TRBD1. V gave up 4 bases and J gave up 5 bases; unmatched junction bases: 8. There are 15 residues in the CDR3. Germline values: CDR1 MDHEN, CDR2 SYDVKM. CDR3 sequence: CASSSWTGEYQPQHF. CDR3 bases: TGTGCCAGCAGTTCCTGGACAGGTGAATATCAGCCCCAGCATTTT.

In its sample, this clone was seen once. V and J are TRBV19 and TRBJ2-1, with 8 bases that match TRBD2. Germline V CDR1 and CDR2: LNHDA, SQIVND (reference sequence). V lost 6 bases, J lost 6 bases, and 7 bases stayed unmatched. The CDR3 consists of 14 residues. The DNA of the CDR3 is TGTGCCAGTAGCCCTCGGCTAGCGGGCAATGAGCAGTTCTTC. Translation gives CASSPRLAGNEQFF.

This clone has a single count. The chain employs TRBV29-1 and TRBJ1-4; D remains unclear. Trimming cost V 2 bases and J 13 bases, with 14 bases left between them. Germline CDR1 and CDR2: SQVTM and ANQGSEA. There are 12 residues in the CDR3. CDR3 DNA: TGCAGCGTTGAATTTATCGGAGAAGGACTGTTTTTT. It is translated as CSVEFIGEGLFF.

V gene TRBV27 combines with J gene TRBJ2-7, with D possibly being TRBD2 (6 bases). Trimming cost V 3 bases and J 3 bases, with 21 bases left between them. CDR1 and CDR2 from the germline V gene are MNHEY and SMNVEV (reference sequence). The CDR3 has 17 residues. CDR3 in amino acids: CASSLPPGLDTLYEQYF. The CDR3 nucleotides read TGTGCCAGCAGTTTGCCTCCGGGACTGGACACCCTCTACGAGCAGTACTTC.

The chain couples TRBV27 to TRBJ1-5; unclear D gene. Per the germline V gene, CDR1 is MNHEY and CDR2 is SMNVEV (reference sequence). The CDR3 length is 14 residues. V was clipped by 5 bases and J by 5 bases, with 13 bases between them. This CDR3 is CASSPRVRDQPQHF. Here the CDR3 DNA reads TGTGCCAGCAGTCCCCGGGTCAGAGATCAGCCCCAGCATTTT.

This sequence joins TRBV7-3 and TRBJ1-6, with 11 bases identical to TRBD1. The CDR3 contains 14 residues. Unmatched junction bases numbered 4, after V lost 5 bases and J lost 10 bases. Germline V gives CDR1 SGHTA, CDR2 FQGTGA. CDR3 nucleotides: TGTGCCAGCAGCCCGGACAGGGGGCTGTCACCCCTCCACTTT. Its translation is CASSPDRGLSPLHF.

This clone showed up just once. This chain links TRBV4-2 with TRBJ1-1; TRBD1 matches at 8 bases. Germline CDR1 reads LGHNA; CDR2 reads YNFKEQ. The junction had 10 bases not matched to a gene; V was cut back by 0 bases and J by 7 bases. The CDR3 sequence is 16 residues long. The CDR3 nucleotides read TGTGCCAGCAGCCAAGATCCGCCCGGGACAGGTTATGAAGCTTTCTTT. This translates into CASSQDPPGTGYEAFF.

The chain uses TRBV19 and TRBJ2-7; TRBD2 is a possible D gene (6 bases). Trimming removed 6 bases from V and 6 bases from J, with 15 bases in between. CDR1 LNHDA and CDR2 SQIVND come from the germline V gene (reference sequence). The length of the CDR3 is 13 residues. CDR3 region: CASSSDYSGEQYF. In DNA form, the CDR3 reads TGTGCCAGTAGCTCCGATTATAGCGGCGAGCAGTACTTC.

This chain connects TRBV18 to TRBJ1-5; D might be TRBD1 (5 bases). V shed 3 bases and J shed 3 bases, with 15 bases lying between them. Germline CDR1 is KGHSH and CDR2 is LQKENI. The CDR3 sequence is 16 residues long. The CDR3 nucleotides read TGTGCCAGCTCACCTTACACTACAGGCTTCAATCAGCCCCAGCATTTT. This translates into CASSPYTTGFNQPQHF.

The gene calls are TRBV19 and TRBJ2-3, with a weak D call TRBD2 (6 bases). This CDR3 has 15 residues. V was clipped by 7 bases and J by 7 bases, with 21 bases between them. Germline assignment: CDR1 LNHDA and CDR2 SQIVND (reference sequence). This CDR3 is CASTPEGRTPYTQYF. The CDR3 DNA reads as TGTGCCAGTACCCCGGAGGGGCGGACCCCTTATACGCAGTATTTT.

The CDR3 is CASSYSKGVKNTEAFF. The CDR3 coding sequence is TGTGCCAGCAGTTACTCGAAAGGGGTCAAAAACACTGAAGCTTTCTTT. The J gene is TRBJ1-1, the V gene TRBV6-5; D possibly corresponds to TRBD1 (5 bases). There are 16 residues in the CDR3. Trimming removed 0 bases from V and 2 bases from J, with 13 bases in between. Per the germline V gene, CDR1 is MNHEY and CDR2 is SVGAGI.

The chain is built from TRBV19 and TRBJ2-2, with D perhaps TRBD2 (5 bases). Trimming shortened V by 5 bases and J by 7 bases, and 17 bases separated the two germline ends. The CDR3 loop spans 15 amino acids. Germline V lookup: CDR1 LNHDA, CDR2 SQIVND (reference sequence). CDR3 sequence: CASSPGKGLGGELFF. CDR3 nucleotide sequence: TGTGCCAGTAGTCCCGGGAAAGGCTTAGGCGGGGAGCTGTTTTTT.

The chain carries TRBV19 and TRBJ2-1; weak D call: TRBD2 (5 bases). Germline V gene lookup returns CDR1 LNHDA and CDR2 SQIVND (reference sequence). CDR3 length equals 13 residues. Trimming removed 7 bases at V and 6 bases at J, with 13 bases between. This chain's CDR3 is CASTRLAGNEQFF. CDR3 coding DNA: TGTGCCAGTACTCGTCTAGCCGGCAATGAGCAGTTCTTC.

The V call is TRBV7-9, the J call TRBJ1-2; possibly TRBD1 for D (6 bases). Trimming took off 4 bases at V and 2 bases at J, with 14 bases between the two ends. The V gene's germline CDR1 is SEHNR and CDR2 FQNEAQ (reference sequence). The CDR3 totals 15 residues. CDR3: CASSSLWGQNYGYTF. The CDR3 DNA is TGTGCCAGCAGCTCCTTATGGGGGCAAAACTATGGCTACACCTTC.

The chain joins TRBV7-2 to TRBJ1-2, with D maybe TRBD1 (5 bases). Germline V CDR1 and CDR2: SGHTA, FQGNSA. This CDR3 is 14 amino acids long. V gave up 2 bases and J gave up 1 base, with 8 bases separating them. CDR3 nucleotides: TGTGCCAGCAGCTTAATCAGGGATAACTATGGCTACACCTTC. This gives the protein CASSLIRDNYGYTF.

The CDR3, as DNA: TGTGCCAGCAGCTTAGTGAGGCAGGGGAACAATCAGCCCCAGCATTTT. It encodes CASSLVRQGNNQPQHF. The genes are TRBV7-2 and TRBJ1-5, with D possibly matching TRBD1 (6 bases). Looked up from germline, CDR1 is SGHTA and CDR2 is FQGNSA. The CDR3 covers 16 residues. V lost 1 base and J lost 3, with 13 bases in between.

V usage is TRBV4-3 and J usage is TRBJ1-2; D is possibly TRBD1 (6 bases). Germline CDR1 is LGHNA and CDR2 is YSLEER. This CDR3 region has 16 residues. V dropped 0 bases and J dropped 4 bases, with 15 bases sitting between them. In nucleotides, the CDR3 is TGCGCCAGCAGCCAAGATGATCAGGGGACCCTCTATGGCTACACCTTC. Its protein product is CASSQDDQGTLYGYTF.

The chain carries TRBV19 and TRBJ2-1, with no clear D. V lost 3 bases to trimming and J lost 4 bases, with 10 bases between them. The CDR3 runs 14 residues. The germline gives CDR1 LNHDA, CDR2 SQIVND (reference sequence). This chain's CDR3 is CASSIGYAYNEQFF. The CDR3 DNA reads TGTGCCAGTAGTATCGGGTACGCTTACAATGAGCAGTTCTTC.

The chain recombines TRBV11-3 with TRBJ2-7; TRBD1 matches at 7 bases. V lost 1 base to trimming and J lost 2 bases; unmatched junction nucleotides: 5. Germline V CDR1 and CDR2: SGHNT, YENEEA. The CDR3 is 15 residues long. Here the CDR3 DNA reads TGTGCCAGCAGCTTAGCCGGGACAGATACCTACGAGCAGTACTTC. Its protein product is CASSLAGTDTYEQYF.

This chain joins TRBV2 and TRBJ2-1, with 9 bases lining up with TRBD2. V was pared by 8 bases and J by 5 bases, with 13 bases of the junction left unmatched. This CDR3 has 16 amino acids. Germline V gives CDR1 SNHLY, CDR2 FYNNEI. The CDR3 DNA reads TGTGCCAGCTTAAAGGAGGCGGGAGGGCCTGACAATGAGCAGTTCTTC. Amino acid sequence: CASLKEAGGPDNEQFF.

The rearrangement links TRBV28 to TRBJ1-2; D is undetermined. There are 13 residues in the CDR3. Germline CDR1 and CDR2: MDHEN and SYDVKM. The V end was cut by 6 bases, the J end by 2 bases, with 10 bases between. CDR3 nucleotide sequence: TGTGCCAGCAGGACCCCGGGGAACTATGGCTACACCTTC. Its translation: CASRTPGNYGYTF.